Below are 15 T cell receptor beta chains sequenced from a single sample in a study of cytomegalovirus exposure and HLA in healthy donors. Primers for the PCR totalled 60 Vbeta and 13 Jbeta. Sequencing was performed with immunoSEQ multiplex PCR; in TCRdb, only in-frame clones are kept and a portion is missing. The repertoire holds roughly 140,000 clones, with about three quarters as singletons. The material sequenced was PBMCs. The source is a woman aged 25 to 39 in good health and CMV-seronegative.

The chain has TRBV7-2 and TRBJ2-5; 8 bases fit TRBD1. Germline lookup yields CDR1 SGHTA and CDR2 FQGNSA. The V gene end was trimmed by 5 bases and the J gene end by 10 bases; junction bases not matched to a gene: 9. The CDR3 runs 13 residues. DNA for the CDR3: TGTGCCAGCAGCCGAGAAGGACAGGGTTACCAGTACTTC. This encodes CASSREGQGYQYF.

CDR3 bases: TGCGCCAGCAGCGTCCAGGAGGCGCGGGATGAAAAACTGTTTTTT. This translates into CASSVQEARDEKLFF. This chain joins TRBV4-1 and TRBJ1-4; D remains unclear. Germline V gene sequence: CDR1 MGHRA, CDR2 YSYEKL. V shed 5 bases and J shed 6 bases, with 16 bases lying between them. The CDR3 has 15 amino acids.

This clone has only a few counts. The V call is TRBV21-1, the J call TRBJ1-2; the D segment call TRBD1 is taken from the table without a DNA check. TRBV21-1 is tagged as a pseudogene. The CDR3 has 16 amino acids. This CDR3 reads CASSSSQDRTDYGYTF. The CDR3 nucleotides are TGTGCCAGCAGCTCAAGCCAGGACAGGACCGACTATGGCTACACCTTC.

This chain connects TRBV7-8 to TRBJ1-2; 7 bases are a match to TRBD1. The CDR3 contains 13 residues. Losses at the gene ends were 5 bases for V and 2 bases for J; bases not matched to a gene: 2. CDR1 and CDR2 (germline): SGHVS, FQNEAQ. The CDR3 DNA sequence: TGTGCCAGCAGCCGGGGACAGAACTATGGCTACACCTTC. Its translation is CASSRGQNYGYTF.

The chain has TRBV11-2 and TRBJ2-1; the match to TRBD2 covers 8 bases. The CDR3 extends over 14 amino acids. CDR1 and CDR2 from the germline V gene are SGHAT and FQNNGV. Losses at the gene ends were 0 bases for V and 10 bases for J; bases not matched to a gene: 5. DNA for the CDR3: TGTGCCAGCAGCTTAGATCGGGGGGGGCGGGAGCAGTTCTTC. This codes for CASSLDRGGREQFF.

Here the CDR3 reads CASSLSARSLNTQYF. The CDR3 region has the DNA TGTGCCAGTAGTCTTTCGGCGAGGTCCCTCAATACGCAGTATTTT. The V call is TRBV19, the J call TRBJ2-3; D gene uncertain. Trimming left V 5 bases short and J 7 bases short, with 19 bases between. Looked up from germline, CDR1 is LNHDA and CDR2 is SQIVND (reference sequence). There are 15 residues in the CDR3. Drawing the rest from reference TRBV19 and TRBJ2-3, the complete variable domain is DGGITQSPKYLFRKEGQNVTLSCEQNLNHDAMYWYRQDPGQGLRLIYYSQIVNDFQKGDIAEGYSVSREKKESFPLTVTSAQKNPTAFYLCASSLSARSLNTQYFGPGTRLTVL.

V and J are TRBV4-2 and TRBJ1-3; D gene ambiguous. CDR1 LGHNA and CDR2 YNFKEQ come from the germline V gene. The CDR3 spans 16 residues. V lost 0 bases and J 3 bases, leaving 12 bases between the germline ends. The CDR3 spells CASSQDHGGSGNTIYF. In DNA, the CDR3 is TGTGCCAGCAGCCAAGATCATGGAGGGAGTGGAAACACCATATATTTT.

The chain uses TRBV7-2 and TRBJ2-3, with a weak D call TRBD2 (5 bases). Germline-derived CDR1 and CDR2 are SGHTA and FQGNSA. This CDR3 has 14 amino acids. The ends were cut back, 4 bases at V and 5 bases at J, with 13 bases in the middle. Written as DNA, the CDR3 is TGTGCCAGCAGCTCCCAAGCGGCGGTAGATACGCAGTATTTT. Amino acids: CASSSQAAVDTQYF. Full variable domain (outside the CDR3, taken from reference TRBV7-2 and TRBJ2-3): GAGVSQSPSNKVTEKGKDVELRCDPISGHTALYWYRQSLGQGLEFLIYFQGNSAPDKSGLPSDRFSAERTGGSVSTLTIQRTQQEDSAVYLCASSSQAAVDTQYFGPGTRLTVL.

The rearrangement joins TRBV5-3 to TRBJ1-1; TRBD1 is a possible D gene (6 bases). TRBV5-3 is an open reading frame, and its role is uncertain. V was pared by 1 base and J by 7 bases, with 14 bases between. The CDR3 length is 14 residues. CDR3: CARSLWGGPDEAFF. In DNA, the CDR3 is TGTGCCAGAAGCTTGTGGGGGGGGCCTGATGAAGCTTTCTTT.

This clone was counted a single time. The chain joins TRBV7-9 to TRBJ1-5; no clear D gene. This CDR3 has 15 amino acids. V was trimmed by 2 bases and J by 4 bases, leaving 12 bases between them. Per germline, CDR1 SEHNR and CDR2 FQNEAQ (reference sequence). The CDR3 coding sequence is TGTGCCAGCAGCTTATTCGACGGGGTTAATCAGCCCCAGCATTTT. Translation: CASSLFDGVNQPQHF.

The chain recombines TRBV7-2 with TRBJ1-2; unclear D gene. CDR3 size: 13 residues. V lost 0 bases, J lost 4 bases, and 6 bases lay in between. Germline V gene lookup returns CDR1 SGHTA and CDR2 FQGNSA. The CDR3 here is CASSLATAYGYTF. The CDR3 region has the DNA TGTGCCAGCAGCTTAGCCACAGCCTATGGCTACACCTTC.

The chain employs TRBV9 and TRBJ2-3; D not certain. The CDR3 length is 12 residues. From germline, CDR1 is SGDLS and CDR2 YYNGEE. Trimming took off 3 bases at V and 6 bases at J, with 8 bases between the two ends. CDR3 bases: TGTGCCAGCAGCGAAAACTACGATACGCAGTATTTT. This sequence encodes CASSENYDTQYF.

The chain is built from TRBV4-1 and TRBJ2-1, with 9 bases matching TRBD1. The trim removed 1 base at V and 3 bases at J, leaving 4 bases unmatched. CDR1 is MGHRA, CDR2 YSYEKL, per germline. The CDR3 has 16 amino acids. This CDR3 reads CASSQGGQGGYNEQFF. The DNA of the CDR3 is TGCGCCAGCAGCCAAGGGGGACAGGGAGGCTACAATGAGCAGTTCTTC.

This clone showed up just once. The chain uses TRBV7-2 and TRBJ1-3; tentative D call: TRBD1 (6 bases). Trimming took off 5 bases at V and 2 bases at J, with 13 bases between the two ends. CDR1 is SGHTA and CDR2 is FQGNSA in the germline V gene. The CDR3 totals 15 residues. CDR3 sequence reads: CASSVSTGPGNTIYF. CDR3 nucleotide sequence: TGTGCCAGCAGCGTATCGACAGGCCCTGGAAACACCATATATTTT.

This chain uses TRBV19 with TRBJ2-5, with D possibly TRBD2 on 6 matching bases. Germline lookup yields CDR1 LNHDA and CDR2 SQIVND (reference sequence). With 5 bases removed from V and 3 bases from J, the gap between germline ends came to 13 bases. The CDR3 has 14 residues. This CDR3 reads CASSVRSGEETQYF. In DNA form, the CDR3 reads TGTGCCAGTAGTGTGCGGTCGGGGGAAGAGACCCAGTACTTC.